The source of this TCR beta chain is a study of cytomegalovirus exposure and HLA in healthy donors. Looking at the study overall: A prior analysis found 117 million unique TCR beta sequences from roughly 180 million T cells. General observations from the study: An analysis done earlier found most TCR beta V segments productive about 90% or about 30% of the time.

The CDR3 extends over 17 amino acids. Trimming cost V 6 bases and J 2 bases, with 21 bases left between them. Germline V gene lookup returns CDR1 SNHLY and CDR2 FYNNEI. This clone was counted only a few times. The antigen remains undetermined. Every donor was a healthy person donating bone marrow. Amplification used 60 Vbeta primers and 13 Jbeta primers. Per the original methods: A later analysis tallied approximately 87 million unique TCR beta chains, about 9.9 million of them shared. Profiling relied on immunoSEQ multiplex PCR, and the TCRdb table lists in-frame clones only, not all of them. V and J calls and clone size are as listed in that table; D and trimming were resolved from the DNA. Altogether about 94,000 clones are present, more than 70% being singletons, with the ten largest covering roughly 3.8%.

This receptor was obtained from a woman in her thirties or forties in good health and CMV-seronegative. Material for sequencing was PBMCs. The V call is TRBV2, the J call TRBJ2-3, with D possibly TRBD1 on 5 matching bases. CDR3 in amino acids: CASSATRSRTLTDTQYF. The CDR3 DNA follows: TGTGCCAGCAGCGCCACCCGGTCCCGGACACTCACAGATACGCAGTATTTT.